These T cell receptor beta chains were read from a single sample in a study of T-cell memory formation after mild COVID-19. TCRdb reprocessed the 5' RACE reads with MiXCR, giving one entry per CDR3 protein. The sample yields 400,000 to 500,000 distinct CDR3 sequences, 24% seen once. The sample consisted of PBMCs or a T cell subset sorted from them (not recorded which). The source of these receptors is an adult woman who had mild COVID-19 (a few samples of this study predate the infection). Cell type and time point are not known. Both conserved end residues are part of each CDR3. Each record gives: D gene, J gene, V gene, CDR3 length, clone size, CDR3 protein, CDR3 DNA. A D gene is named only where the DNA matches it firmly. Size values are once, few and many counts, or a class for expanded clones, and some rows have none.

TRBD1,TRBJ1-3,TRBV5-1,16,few,CASSSGTGGSGNTIYF,TGCGCCAGCAGCTCCGGGACAGGGGGATCTGGAAACACCATATATTTT
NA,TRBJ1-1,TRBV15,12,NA,CATSRDHSQAFF,TGTGCCACCAGCAGAGACCATAGTCAAGCTTTCTTT
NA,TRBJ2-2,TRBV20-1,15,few,CSARDGGTNTGELFF,TGCAGTGCTAGAGATGGCGGTACGAACACCGGGGAGCTGTTTTTT
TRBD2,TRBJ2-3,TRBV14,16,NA,CASSPTRTGGPDTQYF,TGTGCCAGCAGCCCCACCCGAACGGGAGGGCCAGATACGCAGTATTTT
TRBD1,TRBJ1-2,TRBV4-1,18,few,CASSQGGWTGRNSRGYTF,TGCGCCAGCAGCCAAGGCGGGTGGACAGGGCGAAACTCGCGAGGCTACACCTTC
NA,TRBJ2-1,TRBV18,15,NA,CASSPQISSPNEQFF,TGTGCCAGCTCACCCCAGATCTCCTCACCCAATGAGCAGTTCTTC
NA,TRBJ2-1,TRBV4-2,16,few,CASSQVIAADHNEQFF,TGTGCCAGCAGCCAAGTAATAGCGGCGGATCACAATGAGCAGTTCTTC
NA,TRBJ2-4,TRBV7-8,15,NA,CASSHLAALGNIQYF,TGTGCCAGCAGCCACCTTGCCGCCCTTGGGAACATTCAGTACTTC
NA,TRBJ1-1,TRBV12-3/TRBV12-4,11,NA,CASSLGLETFF,TGTGCCAGCAGTTTGGGGCTGGAAACTTTCTTT
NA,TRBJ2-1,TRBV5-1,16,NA,CASSLPERVKDNEQFF,TGCGCCAGCAGCTTGCCCGAGCGGGTTAAAGACAATGAGCAGTTCTTC
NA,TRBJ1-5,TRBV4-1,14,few,CASSQEGLEQPQHF,TGCGCCAGCAGCCAGGAAGGCCTCGAACAGCCCCAGCATTTT
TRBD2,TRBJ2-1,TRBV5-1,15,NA,CASSLRRGGFDEQFF,TGCGCCAGCAGCTTGAGGCGGGGGGGTTTCGATGAGCAGTTCTTC
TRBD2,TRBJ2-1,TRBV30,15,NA,CAWSVWAPGGNEQFF,TGTGCCTGGAGTGTATGGGCACCGGGGGGCAATGAGCAGTTCTTC
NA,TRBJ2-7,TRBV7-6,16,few,CASSPGGRRTGGEQYF,TGTGCCAGCAGTCCTGGGGGACGCAGGACCGGAGGGGAGCAGTACTTC
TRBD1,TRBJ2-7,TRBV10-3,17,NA,CAIGPGTGRSRAYEQYF,TGTGCCATCGGACCCGGGACAGGAAGGAGTAGAGCCTACGAGCAGTACTTC
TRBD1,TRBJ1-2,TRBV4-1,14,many,CASSQDTGARGYTF,TGCGCCAGCAGCCAGGATACAGGGGCTCGGGGCTACACCTTC
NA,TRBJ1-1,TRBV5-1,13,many,CASSLIPVDRRFF,TGCGCCAGCAGCTTGATTCCTGTGGATAGGCGTTTCTTT
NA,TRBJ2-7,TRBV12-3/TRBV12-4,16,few,CASSPLTWGAGDEQYF,TGTGCCAGCAGTCCCCTCACTTGGGGCGCGGGTGACGAGCAGTACTTC
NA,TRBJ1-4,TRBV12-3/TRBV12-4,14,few,CASRVTAAPEKLFF,TGTGCCAGCAGGGTGACAGCGGCGCCTGAAAAACTGTTTTTT
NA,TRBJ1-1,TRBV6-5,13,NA,CASSYTPGLEAFF,TGTGCCAGCAGTTATACCCCCGGGTTGGAGGCTTTCTTT
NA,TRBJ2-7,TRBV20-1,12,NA,CSAPRTHYEQYF,TGCAGTGCCCCTAGGACACATTACGAGCAGTACTTC
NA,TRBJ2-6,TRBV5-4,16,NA,CASSFPQASGANVLTF,TGTGCCAGCAGCTTTCCACAGGCCTCTGGGGCCAACGTCCTGACTTTC
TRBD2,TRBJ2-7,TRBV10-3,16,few,CAINAPGTSGSAEQYF,TGTGCCATCAATGCCCCCGGGACTAGCGGGAGTGCCGAGCAGTACTTC
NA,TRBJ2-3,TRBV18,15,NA,CASSPVQGRADTQYF,TGTGCCAGCTCACCAGTACAGGGGAGGGCAGATACGCAGTATTTT
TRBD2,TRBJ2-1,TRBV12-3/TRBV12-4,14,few,CASSSGLARHEQFF,TGTGCCAGCAGTTCTGGACTAGCGAGACATGAGCAGTTCTTC
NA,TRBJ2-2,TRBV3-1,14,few,CASSQAGSAGELFF,TGTGCCAGCAGCCAGGCGGGGTCGGCCGGGGAGCTGTTTTTT
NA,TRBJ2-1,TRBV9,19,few,CASSAAGGTSLRPYNEQFF,TGTGCCAGCAGCGCGGCTGGCGGCACCTCACTACGTCCCTACAATGAGCAGTTCTTC
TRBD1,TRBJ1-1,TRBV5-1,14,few,CASSWDRGGTEAFF,TGCGCCAGCAGCTGGGACAGGGGGGGCACTGAAGCTTTCTTT
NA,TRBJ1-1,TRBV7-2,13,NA,CASTQGRGTEAFF,TGTGCCAGCACCCAGGGACGAGGCACTGAAGCTTTCTTT
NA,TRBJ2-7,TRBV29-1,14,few,CSVGDPRSSYEQYF,TGCAGCGTTGGGGACCCACGGAGCTCCTACGAGCAGTACTTC
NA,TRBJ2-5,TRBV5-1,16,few,CASSSTGTGAAETQYF,TGCGCCAGCAGCTCGACAGGGACTGGGGCTGCGGAGACCCAGTACTTC
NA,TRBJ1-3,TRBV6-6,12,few,CASQSLGNTIYF,TGTGCCAGCCAATCGTTGGGAAACACCATATATTTT
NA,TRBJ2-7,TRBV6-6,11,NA,CASRGRHEQYF,TGTGCCAGCAGGGGCAGGCACGAGCAGTACTTC
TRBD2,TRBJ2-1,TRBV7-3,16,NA,CASSLWASGRTDEQFF,TGTGCCAGCAGCTTATGGGCTAGCGGGAGGACCGATGAGCAGTTCTTC
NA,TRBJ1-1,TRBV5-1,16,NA,CASSLVAGTMNTEAFF,TGCGCCAGCAGCTTGGTTGCAGGGACAATGAACACTGAAGCTTTCTTT
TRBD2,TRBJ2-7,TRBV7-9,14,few,CASRIAGKEYEQYF,TGTGCCAGCAGAATAGCGGGAAAGGAATACGAGCAGTACTTC
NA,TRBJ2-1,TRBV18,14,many,CASSLNKAYNEQFF,TGTGCCAGCTCATTAAACAAGGCCTACAATGAGCAGTTCTTC
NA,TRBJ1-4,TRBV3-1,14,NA,CASSQDSQITPHCF,TGTGCCAGCAGCCAAGACTCCCAGATTACTCCCCATTGTTTT
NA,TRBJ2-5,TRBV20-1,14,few,CSARTGLRRETQYF,TGCAGTGCCAGAACAGGTCTTAGAAGGGAGACCCAGTACTTC
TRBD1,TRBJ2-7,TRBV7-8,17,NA,CASSPGTGGLSSYEQYF,TGTGCCAGCAGCCCTGGGACAGGGGGGCTCAGCTCCTACGAGCAGTACTTC